This T cell receptor (beta chain) is drawn from a study of cytomegalovirus exposure and HLA in healthy donors. Notes on this clone: What it binds is unknown.

V dropped 1 base and J dropped 5 bases, with 12 bases sitting between them. Germline lookup yields CDR1 LNHDA and CDR2 SQIVND (reference sequence). The CDR3 is 15 amino acids. The PCR was carried out with 60 Vbeta primers and 13 Jbeta primers. Sequencing was performed with immunoSEQ multiplex PCR; in TCRdb, only in-frame clones are kept and a portion is missing. The top ten hold 2.5% to 3% of the sample, which has 200,000 to 250,000 clones, 82% seen once. Healthy individuals who donated bone marrow served as the donors. General study findings and limits: In an earlier analysis, most TCR beta V segments were productive about 87% or about 30% of the time. Accurate prediction of most subjects' HLA-A and HLA-B alleles from TCR beta sequences was reported. High specificity and sensitivity for cytomegalovirus status were reported for the classifier.

The TCR sequence derives from a middle-aged woman in good health and CMV-seronegative. The chain carries TRBV19 and TRBJ2-4, with TRBD2 as a possible D gene (5 bases). The sample comprised PBMCs. CDR3 residues: CASSIGGRGENIQYF. CDR3 DNA: TGTGCCAGTAGTATAGGAGGGAGAGGTGAAAACATTCAGTACTTC.